This TCR beta chain came from a study of blood T cells in healthy people across ages. Study details: Using template switching, researchers captured about one barcoded beta molecule for each two T cells.

Overall study findings and caveats: Among long-lived donors, naive CD4+ cells were more numerous and diversity higher than in aged donors.

A J-beta primer mix and a sample-barcoded 5' primer were used in a second PCR of about 6 to 12 cycles. One entry per CDR3 protein, called by TCRdb with MiXCR from the 5' RACE reads. This table has roughly 1.6 million distinct CDR3 sequences, around 35% appearing once. On this clonotype itself: Antigen specificity is unknown.

Per individual sample, total RNA of at least 6 micrograms was extracted. Germline CDR1 and CDR2: SGHRS and YFSETQ. The CDR3 covers 13 residues. V lost 5 bases and J 7 bases, leaving 15 bases between the germline ends. This TCR came from a woman in her thirties in good health. The chain has TRBV5-1 and TRBJ1-2; tentatively, D is TRBD1 (5 bases). Sequenced: blood. CDR3 protein: CASSRQDIFGYTF. CDR3 DNA sequence: TGCGCCAGCAGTCGGCAGGACATCTTTGGCTACACCTTC.